The table lists the clone carrying this T cell receptor (beta chain) with a count of one. Its antigen is undetermined. In the same sample, other DNA sequences code for this CDR3. Sequencing used immunoSEQ multiplex PCR; TCRdb keeps in-frame clones, though not all of them. The sample consists of hundreds of thousands of clones, around 92% of them appearing once. Positively selected for CCR7, the CD45RO-negative cells used as naive CD8 cells excluded terminally differentiated effector memory CD45RA+ cells. The data derive from a study of shared clonotypes between healthy human individuals. Study summary: A couple of female and a few male donors aged 18 to 49 were enrolled.

Notes on the study in general: It was the few donors that limited the genetic and exposure-history diversity represented. Naive subsets, compared against memory subsets, generally had larger estimated richness values. Incomplete sequencing of sorted subsets was indicated by rarefaction despite large depth.

V was pared by 3 bases and J by 2 bases, with 6 bases between. Germline-derived CDR1 and CDR2 are SGHRS and YFSETQ. The CDR3 length is 12 residues. The V gene is TRBV5-1, the J gene TRBJ2-7; D gene ambiguous. The source of this sequence is a young man in good health. Sequenced material: naive CD8+ T cells sorted from blood. CDR3 nucleotide sequence: TGCGCCAGCAGCTCTGAGACCTACGAGCAGTACTTC. Encoded protein: CASSSETYEQYF. Using reference TRBV5-1 and TRBJ2-7 for the parts outside the CDR3, the full variable domain is KAGVTQTPRYLIKTRGQQVTLSCSPISGHRSVSWYQQTPGQGLQFLFEYFSETQRNKGNFPGRFSGRQFSNSRSEMNVSTLELGDSALYLCASSSETYEQYFGPGTRLTVT.